The source of this T cell receptor (beta chain) is a study of blood T cell repertoires in COVID-19. Overall study context: From the United States, Italy and Spain came samples of acute and convalescent COVID-19.

Per the original methods: Estimation of nucleated cell counts relied on the amplification of reference gene primers. Assay used: immunoSEQ multiplex PCR; TCRdb lists only in-frame clones, some missing. That table is the source of V, J and clone size, and D and trimming were worked out from the DNA. The sample records about 210,000 clones, around 80% being singletons. Trimming left V 5 bases short and J 10 bases short, with 10 bases between. The germline CDR1 and CDR2 sequences are SGHRS and YFSETQ. The CDR3 totals 11 residues. Followed longitudinally, the Seattle patients had been enrolled during active infection. This clone has just one count.

J is TRBJ2-1 and V is TRBV5-1, with D hard to call. This TCR was sampled from a woman over 75 with COVID-19, enrolled during active disease. The sequenced sample consisted of peripheral blood. The CDR3 DNA sequence: TGCGCCAGCAGGCGGCAAATCGAGCAGTTCTTC. Translating it yields CASRRQIEQFF. Combining the CDR3 with reference TRBV5-1 and TRBJ2-1 gives the whole variable domain KAGVTQTPRYLIKTRGQQVTLSCSPISGHRSVSWYQQTPGQGLQFLFEYFSETQRNKGNFPGRFSGRQFSNSRSEMNVSTLELGDSALYLCASRRQIEQFFGPGTRLTVL.